This T cell receptor beta chain was captured in a study of regulatory T cells in long-lasting Graves disease. Overall study findings and caveats: Persistent Graves' disease cases displayed lower TCR diversity than newly diagnosed ones. Sample size, which was small, may have reduced accuracy.

Time point defined: persistent/refractory GD, antithyroid drugs over 5 years with positive TRAb. RNA from PBMCs was the source of the TCR library. Researchers made TCR beta libraries by using iRepertoire HTBI primers and running Arm-PCR on CDR3 regions. Source study methods: The study identified about 60 TRBV and 14 to 15 TRBJ segments across samples. TCRdb fed the multiplex PCR reads into MiXCR, producing one record per CDR3 protein. Here the V and J calls rest on TCRdb's processing, not on the authors' analysis. The sample holds roughly 300,000 distinct CDR3 sequences; under 25% are singletons and the top ten take approximately 53%. CDR3 length equals 16 residues. CDR1 and CDR2 from the germline V gene are SGHVS and FNYEAQ. V was pared by 5 bases and J by 3 bases, with 20 bases between. Points on this clonotype: Its antigen remains unidentified.

The TCR originated in a female donor with Graves disease. The sequences come from peripheral blood mononuclear cells (PBMCs), collected when the disease was refractory, from a patient treated with antithyroid drugs. The chain employs TRBV7-6 and TRBJ2-7, with D possibly TRBD1 on 6 matching bases. The CDR3 sequence: CASSPGPGTLVYEQYF. In DNA, the CDR3 is TGTGCCAGCAGCCCCGGCCCCGGGACATTGGTCTACGAGCAGTACTTC.